The sequence of this T cell receptor (beta chain) was determined in a study of response to subunit inactivated influenza vaccine. General study findings and limits: The authors proposed limited new T cell recruitment per seasonal influenza vaccination.

Germline CDR1 reads LGHNA; CDR2 reads YNFKEQ. CDR3 length: 17 amino acids. Trimming removed 0 bases at V and 8 bases at J, with 21 bases between. TCRdb re-derived calls from the RT-PCR reads in MiXCR, one entry per CDR3 protein. The sample has about 650,000 distinct CDR3 sequences; approximately 15% are singletons. With regard to this clonotype: Antigen unknown.

This clonotype originated in a man between 50 and 59 years old who received an inactivated influenza vaccine. This chain links TRBV4-2 with TRBJ2-3, with TRBD2 as a possible D gene (8 bases). Sequencing used PBMCs from blood, obtained 14 days before vaccination. The DNA for the CDR3 is TGTGCCAGCAGCCAAGAACCAGCGGGGGACAGACGAACTACGCAGTATTTT. Translating it yields CASSQEPAGDRRTTQYF.